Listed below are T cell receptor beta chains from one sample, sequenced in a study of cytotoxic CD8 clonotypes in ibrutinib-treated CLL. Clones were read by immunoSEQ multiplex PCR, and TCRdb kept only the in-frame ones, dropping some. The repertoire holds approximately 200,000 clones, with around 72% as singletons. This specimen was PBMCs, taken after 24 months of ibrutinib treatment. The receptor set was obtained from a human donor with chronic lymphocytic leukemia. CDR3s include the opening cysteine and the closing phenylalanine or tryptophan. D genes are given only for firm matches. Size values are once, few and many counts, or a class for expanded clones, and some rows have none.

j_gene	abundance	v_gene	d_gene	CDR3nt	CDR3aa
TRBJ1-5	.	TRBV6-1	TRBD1	TGTGCCAGCAGGACAGGGAACAATCAGCCCCAGCATTTT	CASRTGNNQPQHF
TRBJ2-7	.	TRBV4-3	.	TGCGCCAGCAGCCAAGAACGGGGCTCTAGGTCCTACGAGCAGTACTTC	CASSQERGSRSYEQYF
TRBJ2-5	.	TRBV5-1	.	TGCGCCAGCAGCTTGGGGGCGGGAATTGATTTGGAGACCCAGTACTTC	CASSLGAGIDLETQYF
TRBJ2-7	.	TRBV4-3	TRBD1	TGCGCCAGCAGCCAAGAGGGGACAGGGAGGAAGCAGTACTTC	CASSQEGTGRKQYF
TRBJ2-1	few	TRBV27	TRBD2	TGTGCCAGCAGTTTGTTAGCGGGAGGGGCTTGGAATGAGCAGTTCTTC	CASSLLAGGAWNEQFF
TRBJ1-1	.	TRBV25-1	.	TGTGCCAGCAGTCATTTAAACATGAACACTGAAGCTTTCTTT	CASSHLNMNTEAFF
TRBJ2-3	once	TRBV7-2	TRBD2	TGTGCCAGCAGCTCACTAGCGGGGTCCACAGATACGCAGTATTTT	CASSSLAGSTDTQYF
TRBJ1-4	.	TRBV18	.	TGTGCCAGCTCACCGGCTGGGGCGGGTGAAAAACTGTTTTTT	CASSPAGAGEKLFF
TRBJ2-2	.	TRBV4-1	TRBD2	TGCGCCAGCAGCCAAGATCGTTTGGTTGCGGGAGAGAACACCGGGGAGCTGTTTTTT	CASSQDRLVAGENTGELFF
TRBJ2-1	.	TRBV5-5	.	TGTGCCAGCAGCTTGGTTCTCCTAGGTCGCCGGGGCAATGAGCAGTTCTTC	CASSLVLLGRRGNEQFF
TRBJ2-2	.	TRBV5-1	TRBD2	TGCGCCAGCAGCTCCATTAGCGGGACCGGGGAGCTGTTTTTT	CASSSISGTGELFF
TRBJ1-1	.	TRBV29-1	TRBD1	TGCAGCGGGACAGGACAGGGGATCACTGAAGCTTTCTTT	CSGTGQGITEAFF
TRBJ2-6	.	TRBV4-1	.	TGCGCCAGCAGCCAAGAAGATGACCCGGGATTAACACACTCTGGGGCCAACGTCCTGACTTTC	CASSQEDDPGLTHSGANVLTF
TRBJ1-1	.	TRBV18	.	TGTGCCAGCTCACCGGGGCTGGGTGGCACTGAAGCTTTCTTT	CASSPGLGGTEAFF
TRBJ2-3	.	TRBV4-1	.	TGCGCCAGCAGCCAACCGTATCGGGATACGCAGTATTTT	CASSQPYRDTQYF
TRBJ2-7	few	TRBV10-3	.	TGTGCCACCGGGACTGAGTACGAGCAGTACTTC	CATGTEYEQYF
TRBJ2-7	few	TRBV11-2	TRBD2	TGTGCCAGCAGCCCAACTAGCGGGAGTTTCAACGAGCAGTACTTC	CASSPTSGSFNEQYF
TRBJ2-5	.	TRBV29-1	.	TGCAGCGTTGGTGGGCAGCGAGAGACCCAGTACTTC	CSVGGQRETQYF
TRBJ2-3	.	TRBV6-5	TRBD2	TGTGCCAGCACCATTAGCGGGAGTAAGGCTACGCAGTATTTT	CASTISGSKATQYF
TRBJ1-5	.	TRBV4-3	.	TGCGCCAGCAGCCAAGACAGGGAGGTTCGTCAGCCCCAGCATTTT	CASSQDREVRQPQHF
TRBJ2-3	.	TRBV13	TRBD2	TGTGCCAGCAGCTCAGGACTAGCGGGACTAGCAGATACGCAGTATTTT	CASSSGLAGLADTQYF
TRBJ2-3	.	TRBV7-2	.	TGTGCCAGCAGCGCCCCTAGCGCCGGCACAGATACGCAGTATTTT	CASSAPSAGTDTQYF
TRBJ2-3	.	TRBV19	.	TGTGCCAGTAGTATAGGGCGAGATACGCAGTATTTT	CASSIGRDTQYF
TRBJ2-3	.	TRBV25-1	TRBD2	TGTGCCAGCAGCCTGGGGGGCGGGAGGGATCTGGCAGATACGCAGTATTTT	CASSLGGGRDLADTQYF
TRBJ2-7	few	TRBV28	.	TGTGCCAGCAGTTTGACAGGAACGTCCTACGAGCAGTACTTC	CASSLTGTSYEQYF
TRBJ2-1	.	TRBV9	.	TGTGCCAGCAGCGTAGGTTTGTATGGCCATGAGCAGTTCTTC	CASSVGLYGHEQFF
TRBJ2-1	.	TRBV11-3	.	TGTGCCAGCAGCCCAGGGGTAGCGGCGTACAATGAGCAGTTCTTC	CASSPGVAAYNEQFF
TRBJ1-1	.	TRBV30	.	TGTGCCTGGAGCCCTAGGTGGGGGGTCCAGAACACTGAAGCTTTCTTT	CAWSPRWGVQNTEAFF
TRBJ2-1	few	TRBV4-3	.	TGCGCCAGCAGCCAGGGGGGTGTGGGGTCCTACAATGAGCAGTTCTTC	CASSQGGVGSYNEQFF
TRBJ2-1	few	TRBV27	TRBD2	TGTGCCAGCAGCCTTAGCGGGAACTCCTACAATGAGCAGTTCTTC	CASSLSGNSYNEQFF
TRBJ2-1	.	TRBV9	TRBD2	TGTGCCAGCAGCGTACGAGCGGGGGAAATATACAATGAGCAGTTCTTC	CASSVRAGEIYNEQFF
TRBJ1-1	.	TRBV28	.	TGTGCCAGCAGACAGAGGACAGACGTGAACACTGAAGCTTTCTTT	CASRQRTDVNTEAFF
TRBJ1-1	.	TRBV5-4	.	TGTGCCAGCAGAGCTGCAGGGGTAGCCATGAACACTGAAGCTTTCTTT	CASRAAGVAMNTEAFF
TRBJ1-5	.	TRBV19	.	TGTGCCAGTAGTATTTCTAGGGGTCAGCCCCAGCATTTT	CASSISRGQPQHF
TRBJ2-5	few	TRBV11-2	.	TGTGCCAGCTCGGGCGGCGCGTACAACACGCAGACCCAGTACTTC	CASSGGAYNTQTQYF
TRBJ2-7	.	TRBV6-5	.	TGTGCCAGCACCGGACAAGGGTGGGGGAGCTACGAGCAGTACTTC	CASTGQGWGSYEQYF
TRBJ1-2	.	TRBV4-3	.	TGCGCCAGCAGCCAAGACCTCAGGGCGGCCCACTATGGCTACACCTTC	CASSQDLRAAHYGYTF
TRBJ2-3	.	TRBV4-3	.	TGCGCCAGCAGCCAAGAGAGCCCTATTGGGACGCAGTATTTT	CASSQESPIGTQYF
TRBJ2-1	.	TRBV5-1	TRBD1	TGCGCCAGCAGCCCGGGACAGGGGACCTACAATGAGCAGTTCTTC	CASSPGQGTYNEQFF
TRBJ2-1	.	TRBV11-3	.	TGTGCCAGCAGCTTAGCGGGATCGTCAAACAATGAGCAGTTCTTC	CASSLAGSSNNEQFF
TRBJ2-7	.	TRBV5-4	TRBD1	TGTGCCAGCAGACCCGACAGGGCAACATACGAGCAGTACTTC	CASRPDRATYEQYF
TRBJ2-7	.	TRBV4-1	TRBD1	TGCGCCAGCAGCCAGGTCTTGGGACAGGGTAACTACGAGCAGTACTTC	CASSQVLGQGNYEQYF